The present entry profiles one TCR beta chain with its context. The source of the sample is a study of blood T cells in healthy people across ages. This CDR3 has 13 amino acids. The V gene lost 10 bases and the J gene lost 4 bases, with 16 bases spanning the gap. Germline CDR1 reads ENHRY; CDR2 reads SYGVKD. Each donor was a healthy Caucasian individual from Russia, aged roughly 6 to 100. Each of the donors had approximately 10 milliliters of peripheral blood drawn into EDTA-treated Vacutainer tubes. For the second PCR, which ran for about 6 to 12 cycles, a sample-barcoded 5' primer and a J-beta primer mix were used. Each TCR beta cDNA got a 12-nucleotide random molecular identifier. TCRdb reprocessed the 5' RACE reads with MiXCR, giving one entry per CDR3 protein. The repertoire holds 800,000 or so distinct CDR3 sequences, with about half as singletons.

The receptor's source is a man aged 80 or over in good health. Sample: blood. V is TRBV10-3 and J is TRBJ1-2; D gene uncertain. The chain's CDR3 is CATSRGVAYGYTF. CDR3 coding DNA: TGTGCCACGTCCCGCGGGGTCGCCTATGGCTACACCTTC.